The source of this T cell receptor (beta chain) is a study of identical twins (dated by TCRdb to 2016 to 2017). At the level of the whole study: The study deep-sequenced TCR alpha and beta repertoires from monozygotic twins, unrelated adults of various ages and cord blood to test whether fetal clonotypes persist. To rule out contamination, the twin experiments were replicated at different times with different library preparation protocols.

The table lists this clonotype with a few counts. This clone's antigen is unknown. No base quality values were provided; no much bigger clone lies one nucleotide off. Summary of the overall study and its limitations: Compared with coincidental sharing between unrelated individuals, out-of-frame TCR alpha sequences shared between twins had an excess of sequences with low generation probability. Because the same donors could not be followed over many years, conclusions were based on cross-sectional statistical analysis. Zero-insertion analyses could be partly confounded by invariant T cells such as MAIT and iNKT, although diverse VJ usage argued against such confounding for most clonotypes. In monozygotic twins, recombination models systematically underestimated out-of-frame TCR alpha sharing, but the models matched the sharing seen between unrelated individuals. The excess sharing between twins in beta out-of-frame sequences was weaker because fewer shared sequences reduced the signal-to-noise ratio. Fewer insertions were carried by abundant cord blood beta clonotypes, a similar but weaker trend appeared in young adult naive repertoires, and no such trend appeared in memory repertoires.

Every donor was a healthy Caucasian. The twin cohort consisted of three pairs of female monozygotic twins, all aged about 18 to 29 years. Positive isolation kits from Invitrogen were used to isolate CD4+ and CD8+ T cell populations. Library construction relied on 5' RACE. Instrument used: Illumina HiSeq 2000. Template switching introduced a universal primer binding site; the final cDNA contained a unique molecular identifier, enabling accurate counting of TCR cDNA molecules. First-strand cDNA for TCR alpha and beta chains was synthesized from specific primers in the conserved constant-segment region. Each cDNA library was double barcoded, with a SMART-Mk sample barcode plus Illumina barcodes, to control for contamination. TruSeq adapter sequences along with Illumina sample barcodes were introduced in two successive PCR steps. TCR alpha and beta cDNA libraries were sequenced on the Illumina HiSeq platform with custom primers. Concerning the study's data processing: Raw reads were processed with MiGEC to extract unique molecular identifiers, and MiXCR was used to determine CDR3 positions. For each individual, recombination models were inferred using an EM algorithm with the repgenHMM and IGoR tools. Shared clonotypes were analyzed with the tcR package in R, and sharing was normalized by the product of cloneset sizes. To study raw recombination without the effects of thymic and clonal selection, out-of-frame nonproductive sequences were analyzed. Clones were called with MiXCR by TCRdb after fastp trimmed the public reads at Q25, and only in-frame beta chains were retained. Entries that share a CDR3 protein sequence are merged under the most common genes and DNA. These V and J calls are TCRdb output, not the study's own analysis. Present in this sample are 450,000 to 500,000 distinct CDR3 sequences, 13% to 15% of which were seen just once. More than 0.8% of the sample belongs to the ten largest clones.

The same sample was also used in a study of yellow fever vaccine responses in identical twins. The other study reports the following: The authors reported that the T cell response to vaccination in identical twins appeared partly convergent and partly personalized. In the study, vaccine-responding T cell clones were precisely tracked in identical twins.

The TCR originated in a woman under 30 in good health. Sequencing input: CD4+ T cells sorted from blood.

CDR3 reads: CASSASSPDTQYF. The bases are TGTGCCAGCAGTGCCAGTTCCCCAGATACGCAGTATTTT. This sequence uses TRBV6-1 and TRBJ2-3, with no reliable assignment of the D segment. For CDR1 and CDR2, the germline V gene lists MNHNS and SASEGT. The CDR3 sequence holds 13 residues, the cysteine and phenylalanine included. The entry retains the CDR3 DNA only, 39 bases that are in frame from base 1. V sheds 4 bases and J sheds 4 bases, leaving 9 bases between their ends.